This is a list of T cell receptor beta chains from one sample in a study of cytomegalovirus exposure and HLA in healthy donors. Sequenced by immunoSEQ multiplex PCR; TCRdb stores in-frame clones only, minus some. The table lists about 140,000 clones, about 74% of them singletons. Specimen: PBMCs. The receptors were gathered from a male donor in good health and CMV-seronegative. CDR3s include the opening cysteine and the closing phenylalanine or tryptophan. Fields, in order: clone size, J gene, D gene, CDR3 length, V gene, CDR3 protein, CDR3 DNA. The D gene is left open where the match is weak. For some rows the clone size is stated as once, few or many, or as a class when expanded; others skip it.

size: .; J: TRBJ2-3; D: .; length: 13; V: TRBV28; CDR3: CAGQRSNTDTQYF; DNA: TGTGCAGGACAGCGATCAAACACAGATACGCAGTATTTT
size: .; J: TRBJ1-1; D: .; length: 14; V: TRBV28; CDR3: CASSTFWGEPEAFF; DNA: TGTGCCAGCAGTACCTTTTGGGGCGAGCCTGAAGCTTTCTTT
size: .; J: TRBJ2-7; D: .; length: 17; V: TRBV7-9; CDR3: CASSLARGTRGANEQYF; DNA: TGTGCCAGCAGCTTAGCGCGGGGGACACGGGGGGCCAACGAGCAGTACTTC
size: .; J: TRBJ2-2; D: .; length: 14; V: TRBV6-6; CDR3: CASSTGLTPGELFF; DNA: TGTGCCAGCAGTACCGGACTAACCCCCGGGGAGCTGTTTTTT
size: once; J: TRBJ2-7; D: .; length: 15; V: TRBV12-1; CDR3: CASSFAGTGPYEQYF; DNA: TGTGCCAGCAGCTTTGCCGGGACAGGTCCCTACGAGCAGTACTTC
size: .; J: TRBJ2-7; D: .; length: 12; V: TRBV11-3; CDR3: CASSLDHNEQYF; DNA: TGTGCCAGCAGCTTAGATCACAACGAGCAGTACTTC
size: once; J: TRBJ2-7; D: .; length: 14; V: TRBV6-5; CDR3: CASSPTGYTYEQYF; DNA: TGTGCCAGCAGCCCCACAGGGTACACGTACGAGCAGTACTTC
size: once; J: TRBJ2-3; D: TRBD2; length: 16; V: TRBV9; CDR3: CASSGLLAGSTDTQYF; DNA: TGTGCCAGCAGCGGGCTATTAGCGGGAAGCACAGATACGCAGTATTTT
size: few; J: TRBJ2-5; D: .; length: 15; V: TRBV2; CDR3: CASTEGRHGEETQYF; DNA: TGTGCCAGCACCGAAGGTAGACACGGCGAAGAGACCCAGTACTTC
size: .; J: TRBJ2-7; D: .; length: 12; V: TRBV18; CDR3: CASSPSSYEQYF; DNA: TGTGCCAGCTCACCTTCATCCTACGAGCAGTACTTC
size: .; J: TRBJ1-2; D: TRBD1; length: 14; V: TRBV28; CDR3: CASRQGGGNYGYTF; DNA: TGTGCCAGTCGACAGGGGGGGGGTAACTATGGCTACACCTTC
size: .; J: TRBJ1-4; D: TRBD1; length: 15; V: TRBV7-9; CDR3: CASGDRGIVGEKLFF; DNA: TGTGCCAGCGGGGACAGGGGGATCGTGGGTGAAAAACTGTTTTTT
size: .; J: TRBJ1-4; D: .; length: 11; V: TRBV4-1; CDR3: CASSQAGKLFF; DNA: TGCGCCAGCAGCCAAGCAGGGAAACTGTTTTTT
size: .; J: TRBJ2-5; D: TRBD2; length: 14; V: TRBV7-2; CDR3: CASSRGLREETQYF; DNA: TGTGCCAGCAGCCGGGGACTACGAGAAGAGACCCAGTACTTC
size: .; J: TRBJ2-6; D: .; length: 17; V: TRBV28; CDR3: CASRTPLGSSGANVLTF; DNA: TGTGCCAGCAGGACCCCTCTCGGGTCCTCTGGGGCCAACGTCCTGACTTTC
size: .; J: TRBJ2-3; D: .; length: 14; V: TRBV7-3; CDR3: CASSRVAGTDTQYF; DNA: TGTGCCAGCAGCCGGGTTGCAGGCACAGATACGCAGTATTTT
size: .; J: TRBJ1-1; D: .; length: 13; V: TRBV7-8; CDR3: CASSLAQGSEAFF; DNA: TGTGCCAGCAGCTTAGCCCAGGGCTCTGAAGCTTTCTTT